This TCR beta chain was sequenced in a study of shared clonotypes between healthy human individuals. Study summary: Sampling drew on donors who were a couple of women and a few men aged 18 to 49.

Recent acute infections and vaccinations were absent in the healthy HIV-negative adult donors. All donors were Caucasian adults living in Nashville, Tennessee. Germline CDR1 reads SGHVS; CDR2 reads FQNEAQ. Trimming pared 2 bases from V and 0 bases from J, leaving 8 bases between. This CDR3 contains 15 residues. This clone is a singleton in its sample. Produced via immunoSEQ multiplex PCR; TCRdb's table is partial and in-frame only. The sample has fewer than 600,000 clones; around three quarters are singletons. Sequenced sample: PBMCs. The chain couples TRBV7-8 to TRBJ1-5; D ambiguous. This receptor was identified in a woman aged 40 to 55 in good health. Some clones in this sample may be carry-over from other donors' samples. CDR3 nucleotides: TGTGCCAGCAGCTTAAGGCGAAATAGCAATCAGCCCCAGCATTTT. Amino acids: CASSLRRNSNQPQHF.